This passage covers 9 T cell receptor beta chains from one sample sequenced in a study of T cell changes during pregnancy in multiple sclerosis. The assay was immunoSEQ multiplex PCR, and TCRdb's table has in-frame clones only and misses some. The table lists about 44,000 clones, about 89% of them singletons. The material was CD4+ T cells from peripheral blood mononuclear cells, obtained after pregnancy. The receptors shown here come from a female donor with multiple sclerosis, enrolled in a pregnancy study.

The chain links TRBV5-1 to TRBJ2-3; 10 bases fit TRBD2. The CDR3 length is 16 residues. The junction had 6 bases not matched to a gene; V was cut back by 4 bases and J by 1 base. Germline V gives CDR1 SGHRS, CDR2 YFSETQ. CDR3 DNA: TGCGCCAGCAGCCCAACCGGGACTAGCGGCACAGATACGCAGTATTTT. It is translated as CASSPTGTSGTDTQYF.

V usage is TRBV28 and J usage is TRBJ2-1; 10 nucleotides match TRBD2. Germline CDR1 reads MDHEN; CDR2 reads SYDVKM. Trimming took 7 bases from V and 8 from J; bases not matched to a gene: 14. This CDR3 is 16 amino acids long. The CDR3: CASNPPGTSASDEQFF. For the CDR3, the DNA is TGTGCCAGCAACCCGCCGGGGACTAGCGCTAGCGATGAGCAGTTCTTC.

The chain is built from TRBV10-1 and TRBJ1-6; no firm D call. Germline assignment: CDR1 WNHNN and CDR2 SYGVQD (reference sequence). This CDR3 has 13 residues. The V end lost 3 bases, the J end lost 6 bases, and 6 bases lay between the germline ends. CDR3 bases: TGCGCCAGCAGTGATCGGGGTAATTCACCCCTCCACTTT. Protein sequence: CASSDRGNSPLHF.

By its share, this clone is medium-sized. The chain has TRBV5-1 and TRBJ2-3; 12 nucleotides agree with TRBD2. The CDR3 sequence is 16 residues long. In germline, CDR1 is SGHRS, CDR2 YFSETQ. V lost 4 bases and J lost 5; bases outside the gene matches: 8. The CDR3 DNA follows: TGCGCCAGCAGCACCCTAGCGGGAGGGCGAATAGATACGCAGTATTTT. Its translation: CASSTLAGGRIDTQYF.

The genes are TRBV7-7 and TRBJ2-7; 12 nucleotides line up with TRBD1. Trimming at V came to 5 bases and at J to 5 bases, leaving 10 bases not matched to a gene. The CDR3 loop spans 16 amino acids. CDR1 SSHAT and CDR2 FNYEAQ come from the germline V gene (reference sequence). CDR3 coding DNA: TGTGCCAGCAGCCCAGGGACAGGGGGCGCGGTCGACGAGCAGTACTTC. Amino acid sequence: CASSPGTGGAVDEQYF.

This rearrangement joins TRBV5-4 to TRBJ2-7, with TRBD1 matching 11 bases. The CDR3 is made up of 15 amino acids. Germline loops: CDR1 SGHNT, CDR2 YYREEE (reference sequence). V lost 4 bases and J lost 2; bases outside the gene matches: 5. This chain's CDR3 is CASSRTGGFPYEQYF. The CDR3 nucleotides are TGTGCCAGCAGCCGGACAGGGGGCTTCCCCTACGAGCAGTACTTC.

This clone came up a few times. The rearrangement uses TRBV7-9 and TRBJ2-6; 12 bases are a match to TRBD2. The V gene's germline CDR1 is SEHNR and CDR2 FQNEAQ (reference sequence). CDR3 length equals 17 residues. The V gene end was trimmed by 5 bases and the J gene end by 0 bases; junction bases not matched to a gene: 2. CDR3 protein: CASSTTSGSSGANVLTF. The CDR3 DNA follows: TGTGCCAGCAGCACGACTAGCGGGAGCTCTGGGGCCAACGTCCTGACTTTC.

CDR3 region: CASSVLGTDAFF. For the CDR3, the DNA is TGTGCCAGCAGTGTCTTAGGGACAGACGCTTTCTTT. V gene TRBV6-5 combines with J gene TRBJ1-1, with 7 bases matching TRBD1. Looked up from germline, CDR1 is MNHEY and CDR2 is SVGAGI. The length of the CDR3 is 12 residues. The V segment lost 5 bases and the J segment 11 bases; nucleotides outside the gene matches: 8.

The chain combines TRBV15 with TRBJ1-2, with D possibly being TRBD1 (6 bases). The germline V and J ends were trimmed by 0 bases and 6 bases, with 17 bases remaining between them. This CDR3 has 16 residues. Germline CDR1 reads LNHNV; CDR2 reads YYDKDF (reference sequence). This CDR3 is CATSRDPGGRKDGYTF. The CDR3 DNA reads TGTGCCACCAGCAGAGATCCCGGGGGGCGTAAAGATGGCTACACCTTC.